These T cell receptor beta chains were read from a single sample in a study of OX40 agonist ivuxolimab in advanced cancers. TCRdb keeps only in-frame clones here, not all; method: immunoSEQ multiplex PCR. The table shows roughly 80,000 clones, with around 87% occurring only once. The starting material was CD4+ or CD8+ T cells sorted from blood, obtained in a trial of the OX40 agonist ivuxolimab. The receptors were gathered from an adult with an advanced solid tumor such as melanoma, head and neck, liver or kidney cancer. The CDR3 runs from the conserved cysteine through the conserved F or W. The D gene is left open where the match is weak. Clone size is shown for a subset of rows, as once, few, many or a class of expanded clone.

clone_size j_call d_call v_call cdr3_nt cdr3_aa
once TRBJ2-3 TRBD2 TRBV7-2 TGTGCCAGCAGCCCCCAGGGGGCTAGCGGGAGGGCCCCAGATACGCAGTATTTT CASSPQGASGRAPDTQYF
- TRBJ2-7 - TRBV7-9 TGTGCCAGCAGCGGTCATGGAGGATTCTCCTACGAGCAGTACTTC CASSGHGGFSYEQYF
once TRBJ1-1 - TRBV10-1 TGCGCCAGCAGTGACCGTCGGGGGGCGAACACTGAAGCTTTCTTT CASSDRRGANTEAFF
- TRBJ1-1 - TRBV12-5 TGTGCTAGTGGTTTGGTAATGAAAATTGGCGTGAACACTGAAGCTTTCTTT CASGLVMKIGVNTEAFF
- TRBJ1-1 - TRBV5-1 TGCGCCAGCAGCTTGAGTCTCCCCCCGGGGACTGAAGCTTTCTTT CASSLSLPPGTEAFF
- TRBJ1-1 - TRBV30 TGTGCCTGGAGTTATATTACCGGGACTATGAACACTGAAGCTTTCTTT CAWSYITGTMNTEAFF
- TRBJ2-3 - TRBV7-3 TGTGCCAGCAGCCCCTCGGGCGGGTTAAGCACAGATACGCAGTATTTT CASSPSGGLSTDTQYF
- TRBJ2-2 TRBD2 TRBV5-4 TGTGCCAGCAGCTGGGGGGGTGGACTGAACACCGGGGAGCTGTTTTTT CASSWGGGLNTGELFF
- TRBJ2-7 TRBD1 TRBV5-1 TGCGCCAGCAGCTTGGAACAGGGGGCCTACGAGCAGTACTTC CASSLEQGAYEQYF
- TRBJ1-1 - TRBV7-8 TGTGCCAGCAGCTTAATGGGCAGGGGCCCTGAAGCTTTCTTT CASSLMGRGPEAFF